The 30 T cell receptor beta chains listed next were all sequenced from one sample in a study of long-term antiretroviral therapy in people with HIV. They ran version v3.0 of the immunoSEQ assay at survey level. Repertoires were generated with immunoSEQ multiplex PCR, while TCRdb's copy carries only in-frame clones and drops some. The table includes some 25,000 clones, 65% to 85% detected once. Sequenced here: unsorted PBMCs, sampled 3 years after starting antiretroviral therapy. These receptors all stem from a man aged 40-49 years with HIV.

The chain recombines TRBV6-5 with TRBJ1-2; TRBD1 matches 9 bases. V was pared by 6 bases and J by 7 bases, with 9 bases of the junction left unmatched. The CDR3 sequence is 14 residues long. The V gene's germline CDR1 is MNHEY and CDR2 SVGAGI. The CDR3 loop is CASRANRGPGGYTF. CDR3 sequence (DNA): TGTGCCAGCAGGGCAAACAGGGGGCCTGGTGGCTACACCTTC.

The chain uses TRBV7-3 and TRBJ2-2; TRBD2 might be the D (7 bases). The CDR3 consists of 14 residues. Germline CDR1 SGHTA, CDR2 FQGTGA. The V and J ends lost 8 bases and 5 bases respectively, with 15 bases between them. The CDR3 region has the DNA TGTGCCAGCGGGGGGGGCGCTGGAACCGGGGAGCTGTTTTTT. Its translation is CASGGGAGTGELFF.

V is TRBV7-2 and J is TRBJ2-3; no reliable D call. The germline V and J ends were trimmed by 6 bases and 11 bases, with 12 bases remaining between them. This CDR3 spans 11 amino acids. Germline lookup yields CDR1 SGHTA and CDR2 FQGNSA. The CDR3 here is CASRSEVVQYF. The CDR3 nucleotides read TGTGCCAGCAGGTCCGAGGTCGTGCAGTATTTT.

The J gene is TRBJ1-2, the V gene TRBV28; 11 positions agree with TRBD1. Germline V gives CDR1 MDHEN, CDR2 SYDVKM. This CDR3 has 15 amino acids. Trimming at V came to 8 bases and at J to 8 bases, leaving 13 bases not matched to a gene. The CDR3 sequence: CASLSFRDRGFGYTF. DNA for the CDR3: TGTGCCAGCCTCTCCTTCCGGGACAGGGGGTTCGGCTACACCTTC.

The V and J genes are TRBV5-5 and TRBJ2-7, with no clear D. Trimming removed 2 bases from V and 4 bases from J, with 7 bases in between. The germline CDR1 and CDR2 sequences are SGHKS and YYEKEE (reference sequence). The CDR3 is made up of 12 amino acids. The CDR3 DNA follows: TGTGCCAGCAGCTTAACGATTTACGAGCAGTACTTC. Its translation is CASSLTIYEQYF. The complete variable domain, with remaining parts taken from reference TRBV5-5 and TRBJ2-7, reads DAGVTQSPTHLIKTRGQQVTLRCSPISGHKSVSWYQQVLGQGPQFIFQYYEKEERGRGNFPDRFSARQFPNYSSELNVNALLLGDSALYLCASSLTIYEQYFGPGTRLTVT.

The table lists this clone with a count of one. The J gene is TRBJ2-4, the V gene TRBV27; 9 bases fit TRBD1. Germline V lookup: CDR1 MNHEY, CDR2 SMNVEV (reference sequence). This CDR3 is built from 13 residues. Unmatched junction bases numbered 3, after V lost 6 bases and J lost 6 bases. CDR3 in amino acids: CASRGQGTNIQYF. CDR3 DNA: TGTGCCAGCAGAGGACAGGGGACAAACATTCAGTACTTC.

This clone was observed a handful of times. The chain is built from TRBV19 and TRBJ2-7, with 10 bases aligning to TRBD2. This CDR3 region has 14 residues. Germline V CDR1 and CDR2: LNHDA, SQIVND (reference sequence). The V gene end was trimmed by 7 bases and the J gene end by 1 base; junction bases not matched to a gene: 4. The CDR3 DNA sequence: TGTGCCAGTAAAAAAGCGGGAGGGTCCTACGAGCAGTACTTC. Translation: CASKKAGGSYEQYF. The whole variable domain, filled in from reference TRBV19 and TRBJ2-7, reads DGGITQSPKYLFRKEGQNVTLSCEQNLNHDAMYWYRQDPGQGLRLIYYSQIVNDFQKGDIAEGYSVSREKKESFPLTVTSAQKNPTAFYLCASKKAGGSYEQYFGPGTRLTVT.

V gene TRBV7-2 combines with J gene TRBJ2-5; 10 nucleotides line up with TRBD1. The germline CDR1 and CDR2 sequences are SGHTA and FQGNSA. The CDR3 covers 15 residues. Trimming removed 8 bases from V and 2 bases from J; junction bases left unmatched: 8. The CDR3, as DNA: TGTGCCAGCTCGAGGGGACAGGGGAATCAAGAGACCCAGTACTTC. Amino acid sequence: CASSRGQGNQETQYF. The full variable domain, completed using reference TRBV7-2 and TRBJ2-5, is GAGVSQSPSNKVTEKGKDVELRCDPISGHTALYWYRQSLGQGLEFLIYFQGNSAPDKSGLPSDRFSAERTGGSVSTLTIQRTQQEDSAVYLCASSRGQGNQETQYFGPGTRLLVL.

This chain links TRBV9 with TRBJ2-3, with TRBD1 identical over 7 bases. V gave up 2 bases and J gave up 4 bases; unmatched junction bases: 10. CDR1 is SGDLS and CDR2 is YYNGEE in the germline V gene. CDR3 length: 16 residues. The CDR3 loop is CASSVGQVILPDTQYF. CDR3 coding DNA: TGTGCCAGCAGCGTTGGACAGGTTATTTTGCCAGATACGCAGTATTTT.

This chain links TRBV10-3 with TRBJ2-2; unclear D gene. From germline, CDR1 is ENHRY and CDR2 SYGVKD. Between the trimmed V and J ends, which lost 5 bases and 2 bases, there was a span of 6 bases. This CDR3 region has 13 residues. The CDR3: CAISLLNTGELFF. The CDR3 bases are TGTGCCATCAGTCTACTAAACACCGGGGAGCTGTTTTTT.

The gene calls are TRBV6-1 and TRBJ1-1; unclear D gene. This CDR3 contains 16 residues. Trimming took 4 bases from V and 4 from J, leaving 19 bases between them. The germline gives CDR1 MNHNS, CDR2 SASEGT. CDR3 DNA sequence: TGTGCCAGCAGTGTTGAGGATGGGAACTCGGGCACTGAAGCTTTCTTT. It yields the protein CASSVEDGNSGTEAFF.

The table lists this clone with a count of one. J is TRBJ2-3 and V is TRBV10-2, with a possible D match to TRBD1 (5 bases). V was shortened by 2 bases and J by 2 bases, with 8 bases between the two germline ends. Per the germline V gene, CDR1 is WSHSY and CDR2 is SAAADI. This CDR3 comprises 14 residues. The CDR3: CASSETGPTDTQYF. CDR3 nucleotide sequence: TGCGCCAGCAGTGAGACAGGTCCCACAGATACGCAGTATTTT.

The rearrangement uses TRBV28 and TRBJ2-7; TRBD1 aligns across 8 bases. Germline V gives CDR1 MDHEN, CDR2 SYDVKM. With 5 bases clipped from V and 3 bases from J, the junction kept 6 bases outside the gene matches. The CDR3 totals 14 residues. The CDR3 sequence is CASSGPGQVYEQYF. Written as DNA, the CDR3 is TGTGCCAGCAGTGGCCCGGGACAGGTCTACGAGCAGTACTTC.

The CDR3 DNA sequence: TGTGCCAGCAGGCCCCAGGGTAACGGAGACTACGAGCAGTACTTC. Translating it yields CASRPQGNGDYEQYF. V usage is TRBV7-9 and J usage is TRBJ2-7; TRBD1 is a possible D gene (5 bases). V dropped 6 bases and J dropped 3 bases, with 18 bases sitting between them. This CDR3 is 15 amino acids long. Germline CDR1 SEHNR, CDR2 FQNEAQ (reference sequence).

The V gene is TRBV6-6, the J gene TRBJ2-7, with D perhaps TRBD2 (6 bases). The ends were cut back, 2 bases at V and 5 bases at J, with 13 bases in the middle. CDR3 size: 14 residues. Germline CDR1 and CDR2: MNHNY and SVGAGI (reference sequence). DNA for the CDR3: TGTGCCAGCAGTTACAAACAGGAGGGAAACGAGCAGTACTTC. Translated: CASSYKQEGNEQYF.

The chain carries TRBV18 and TRBJ1-4, with 8 positions matching TRBD1. The CDR3 spans 15 residues. Germline CDR1 KGHSH, CDR2 LQKENI. V lost 0 bases, J lost 6 bases, and 3 bases stayed unmatched. The CDR3 sequence is CASSPPDREDEKLFF. CDR3 in DNA: TGTGCCAGCTCACCACCGGACAGGGAAGATGAAAAACTGTTTTTT.

This clone was seen more than once but under ten times. The chain carries TRBV5-1 and TRBJ2-5; TRBD1 is a possible D gene (5 bases). The CDR3 spans 13 residues. Germline CDR1 reads SGHRS; CDR2 reads YFSETQ. V was cut by 6 bases and J by 2 bases, with 11 bases left in between. The CDR3 protein is CASKGHTQETQYF. CDR3 DNA sequence: TGCGCCAGCAAGGGGCATACTCAAGAGACCCAGTACTTC.

V gene TRBV27 combines with J gene TRBJ2-1, with 12 bases identical to TRBD2. With V trimmed by 6 bases and J by 13 bases, 22 bases remained unmatched. The germline CDR1 and CDR2 sequences are MNHEY and SMNVEV (reference sequence). The CDR3 is made up of 18 amino acids. The CDR3, as DNA: TGTGCCAGCAGCCCCGAGGGAGGTCATACCCTAGCGGGAGGGCGACAGTTCTTC. Encoded protein: CASSPEGGHTLAGGRQFF.

V gene TRBV10-3 combines with J gene TRBJ2-4; D is undetermined. CDR3 length: 16 residues. With 3 bases removed from V and 1 base from J, the gap between germline ends came to 13 bases. Germline assignment: CDR1 ENHRY and CDR2 SYGVKD. CDR3 in amino acids: CAISDGRSEAKNIQYF. The CDR3 region has the DNA TGTGCCATCAGTGATGGACGGAGTGAGGCCAAAAACATTCAGTACTTC.

The J gene is TRBJ2-1, the V gene TRBV28; D is possibly TRBD2 (5 bases). Germline V CDR1 and CDR2: MDHEN, SYDVKM. The CDR3 contains 17 residues. Between the trimmed V and J ends, which lost 5 bases and 0 bases, there was a span of 17 bases. Here the CDR3 DNA reads TGTGCCAGCAGTCCCGGAGGAGGTCGGAGCTCCTACAATGAGCAGTTCTTC. This sequence encodes CASSPGGGRSSYNEQFF.

The rearrangement uses TRBV4-1 and TRBJ1-6; 9 bases map to TRBD1. J gave up 7 bases and V 1 base, and 2 bases lay outside the gene matches. Germline loops: CDR1 MGHRA, CDR2 YSYEKL. The CDR3 covers 15 residues. The CDR3 bases are TGCGCCAGCAGCCAAGGGGGACAGGGAAATTCACCCCTCCACTTT. It yields the protein CASSQGGQGNSPLHF.

This sequence joins TRBV10-2 and TRBJ2-5, with no clear D. V was clipped by 6 bases and J by 2 bases, with 13 bases between them. Germline CDR1 reads WSHSY; CDR2 reads SAAADI. The CDR3 has 14 amino acids. The CDR3 reads CASRAEVGQETQYF. The CDR3 DNA follows: TGCGCCAGCAGGGCTGAAGTAGGACAAGAGACCCAGTACTTC.

The DNA of the CDR3 is TGTGCCAGCAGCTTAGTCGGAAAAAATGAGCAGTTCTTC. It codes for CASSLVGKNEQFF. V and J are TRBV11-1 and TRBJ2-1; D is uncertain. The CDR3 totals 13 residues. Germline lookup yields CDR1 SGHAT and CDR2 FQDESV (reference sequence). V lost 1 base, J lost 7 bases, and 8 bases lay in between.

The chain carries TRBV19 and TRBJ2-7; 13 nucleotides align to TRBD2. The CDR3 length is 16 residues. Germline assignment: CDR1 LNHDA and CDR2 SQIVND (reference sequence). Germline trimming cut 4 bases from V and 3 bases from J; bases unmatched to any gene: 6. The CDR3 DNA follows: TGTGCCAGTAGTACCGGGACTAGCGGGAACCGCTACGAGCAGTACTTC. Translated, it gives CASSTGTSGNRYEQYF.

The chain has TRBV27 and TRBJ2-2; 12 positions agree with TRBD2. The junction had 1 base not matched to a gene; V was cut back by 6 bases and J by 8 bases. The CDR3 has 13 residues. Germline V gene lookup returns CDR1 MNHEY and CDR2 SMNVEV (reference sequence). The CDR3 DNA is TGTGCCAGCAGCGGACTAGCGGGGGGGGAGCTGTTTTTT. As protein: CASSGLAGGELFF.

The V gene is TRBV5-1, the J gene TRBJ2-2; D unclear. Germline V gene lookup returns CDR1 SGHRS and CDR2 YFSETQ. V was pared by 0 bases and J by 3 bases, with 3 bases between. There are 13 residues in the CDR3. In nucleotides, the CDR3 is TGCGCCAGCAGCTTGGCAGACACCGGGGAGCTGTTTTTT. Its translation: CASSLADTGELFF.

The V and J genes are TRBV6-4 and TRBJ2-3, with 8 bases identical to TRBD2. The V and J ends lost 3 bases and 4 bases, in that order; junction bases with no gene match: 6. There are 15 residues in the CDR3. CDR1 and CDR2 from the germline V gene are MRHNA and SNTAGT. The CDR3 here is CASSDGSGGPDTQYF. In DNA form, the CDR3 reads TGTGCCAGCAGTGATGGGTCGGGGGGGCCAGATACGCAGTATTTT.

The V gene is TRBV7-3, the J gene TRBJ2-3; TRBD1 matches 12 bases. With 5 bases clipped from V and 4 bases from J, the junction kept 7 bases outside the gene matches. The CDR3 runs 16 residues. In germline, CDR1 is SGHTA, CDR2 FQGTGA. Here the CDR3 DNA reads TGTGCCAGCAGCACTGGGGACAGGGGGCGGGCAGATACGCAGTATTTT. Its protein is CASSTGDRGRADTQYF.

This clone was detected once. V usage is TRBV5-4 and J usage is TRBJ2-7; tentatively, D is TRBD2 (6 bases). Trimming shortened V by 0 bases and J by 6 bases, and 16 bases separated the two germline ends. CDR3 length equals 15 residues. Germline V gene sequence: CDR1 SGHNT, CDR2 YYREEE (reference sequence). CDR3: CASSLEGPAGPEQYF. The DNA for the CDR3 is TGTGCCAGCAGCTTGGAAGGTCCCGCGGGACCCGAGCAGTACTTC.

The count of this clone is one. V usage is TRBV4-2 and J usage is TRBJ2-2; 8 positions agree with TRBD1. CDR3 size: 16 residues. V gave up 3 bases and J gave up 4 bases; unmatched junction bases: 7. CDR1 LGHNA and CDR2 YNFKEQ come from the germline V gene. The CDR3 protein is CASSQPGGGSTGELFF. The CDR3 coding sequence is TGTGCCAGCAGCCAGCCAGGGGGCGGTAGCACCGGGGAGCTGTTTTTT.